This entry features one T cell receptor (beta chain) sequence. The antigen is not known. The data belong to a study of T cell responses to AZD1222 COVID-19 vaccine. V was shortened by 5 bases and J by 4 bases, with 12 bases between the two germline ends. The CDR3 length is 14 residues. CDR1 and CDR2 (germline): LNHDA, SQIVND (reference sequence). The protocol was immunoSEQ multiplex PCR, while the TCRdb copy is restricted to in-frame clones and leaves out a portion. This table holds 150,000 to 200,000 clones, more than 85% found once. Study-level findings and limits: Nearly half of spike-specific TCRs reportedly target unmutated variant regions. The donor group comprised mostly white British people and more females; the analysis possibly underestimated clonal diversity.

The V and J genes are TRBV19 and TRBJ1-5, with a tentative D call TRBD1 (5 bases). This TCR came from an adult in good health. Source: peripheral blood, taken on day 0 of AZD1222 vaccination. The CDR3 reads CASSPNRINQPQHF. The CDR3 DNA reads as TGTGCCAGTAGTCCTAACAGGATTAATCAGCCCCAGCATTTT.